Sequencing of this T cell receptor (beta chain) was carried out in a study of OX40 agonist ivuxolimab in advanced cancers. TCRdb's copy holds only in-frame clones and misses some; the assay was immunoSEQ multiplex PCR. This table has roughly 72,000 clones, roughly 93% appearing once. The CDR3 covers 14 residues. V dropped 2 bases and J dropped 1; count of bases not matched to a gene: 2. CDR1 is SGHTS and CDR2 is YDEGEE in the germline V gene. This specimen was CD4+ or CD8+ T cells sorted from blood, taken in a trial of the OX40 agonist ivuxolimab. The J gene is TRBJ2-7, the V gene TRBV5-8; 8 positions match TRBD1. The TCR was taken from an adult with an advanced solid tumor such as melanoma, head and neck, liver or kidney cancer. CDR3 region: CASSFGQGSYEQYF. For the CDR3, the DNA is TGTGCCAGCAGCTTCGGACAGGGTTCCTACGAGCAGTACTTC.